The rows below give T cell receptor beta chains drawn from one sample of a study of blood T cells in healthy people across ages. Using its own MiXCR run on the 5' RACE reads, TCRdb lists one record per CDR3 protein. In the table there are 2 million or so distinct CDR3 sequences, roughly 52% of which are singletons. Specimen: blood. These receptors were obtained from a woman aged 35 to 49 in good health. CDR3s include the opening cysteine and the closing phenylalanine or tryptophan. The D gene is left open where the match is weak. The size entry is marked missing in some rows and otherwise reads once, few, many or a size class.

D gene: .
V gene: TRBV5-1
clone size: .
CDR3 length: 15
J gene: TRBJ2-1
CDR3 protein: CASSIGEASYNEQFF
CDR3 DNA: TGCGCCAGCAGCATAGGAGAGGCCTCTTACAATGAGCAGTTCTTC

D gene: .
V gene: TRBV7-8
clone size: .
CDR3 length: 16
J gene: TRBJ2-1
CDR3 protein: CASSLRVGGPQNEQFF
CDR3 DNA: TGTGCCAGCAGCTTGAGGGTAGGGGGACCTCAGAATGAGCAGTTCTTC

D gene: TRBD1
V gene: TRBV7-9
clone size: .
CDR3 length: 13
J gene: TRBJ2-4
CDR3 protein: CASSPGQPNIQYF
CDR3 DNA: TGTGCCAGCAGCCCGGGACAGCCTAACATTCAGTACTTC

D gene: .
V gene: TRBV6-4
clone size: .
CDR3 length: 15
J gene: TRBJ2-6
CDR3 protein: CASSGGNSGANVLTF
CDR3 DNA: TGTGCCAGCAGTGGTGGTAACTCTGGGGCCAACGTCCTGACTTTC

D gene: TRBD2
V gene: TRBV20-1
clone size: .
CDR3 length: 13
J gene: TRBJ2-1
CDR3 protein: CSPTSVSYNEQFF
CDR3 DNA: TGCAGTCCTACTAGCGTATCCTACAATGAGCAGTTCTTC

D gene: TRBD1
V gene: TRBV4-1
clone size: few
CDR3 length: 18
J gene: TRBJ1-6
CDR3 protein: CASSQFLGQRLYNSPLHF
CDR3 DNA: TGCGCCAGCAGCCAATTTTTGGGACAGCGCTTGTATAATTCACCCCTCCACTTT

D gene: TRBD2
V gene: TRBV4-2
clone size: few
CDR3 length: 16
J gene: TRBJ2-7
CDR3 protein: CASSQVLAEGTYEQYF
CDR3 DNA: TGTGCCAGCAGCCAAGTACTAGCGGAGGGGACCTACGAGCAGTACTTC

D gene: .
V gene: TRBV9
clone size: few
CDR3 length: 15
J gene: TRBJ2-1
CDR3 protein: CASSVAGERYNEQFF
CDR3 DNA: TGTGCCAGCAGCGTAGCAGGGGAGAGGTACAATGAGCAGTTCTTC

D gene: TRBD2
V gene: TRBV20-1
clone size: .
CDR3 length: 19
J gene: TRBJ2-1
CDR3 protein: CSARARTSGGDSSYNEQFF
CDR3 DNA: TGCAGTGCTAGAGCCCGGACTAGCGGGGGGGATAGCTCCTACAATGAGCAGTTCTTC

D gene: .
V gene: TRBV25-1
clone size: .
CDR3 length: 11
J gene: TRBJ2-1
CDR3 protein: CASSVGINPFF
CDR3 DNA: TGTGCCAGCAGCGTGGGGATCAACCCGTTCTTC

D gene: TRBD2
V gene: TRBV5-1
clone size: .
CDR3 length: 15
J gene: TRBJ2-7
CDR3 protein: CASSAPSGGAYEQYF
CDR3 DNA: TGCGCCAGCAGCGCCCCTAGCGGAGGTGCTTACGAGCAGTACTTC

D gene: TRBD1
V gene: TRBV29-1
clone size: .
CDR3 length: 14
J gene: TRBJ2-1
CDR3 protein: CSVGTGGGNNEQFF
CDR3 DNA: TGCAGCGTGGGGACAGGGGGCGGCAACAATGAGCAGTTCTTC

D gene: TRBD2
V gene: TRBV5-4
clone size: .
CDR3 length: 15
J gene: TRBJ2-1
CDR3 protein: CASSCGRATYNEQFF
CDR3 DNA: TGTGCCAGCAGCTGTGGGAGGGCGACCTACAATGAGCAGTTCTTC

D gene: TRBD2
V gene: TRBV2
clone size: .
CDR3 length: 13
J gene: TRBJ2-7
CDR3 protein: CASSRGGQYEQYF
CDR3 DNA: TGTGCCAGCAGCCGGGGGGGACAATACGAGCAGTACTTC

D gene: TRBD2
V gene: TRBV5-1
clone size: .
CDR3 length: 17
J gene: TRBJ2-5
CDR3 protein: CASSLEGLAVEGETQYF
CDR3 DNA: TGCGCCAGCAGCTTGGAGGGACTAGCGGTAGAAGGAGAGACCCAGTACTTC

D gene: .
V gene: TRBV28
clone size: .
CDR3 length: 19
J gene: TRBJ2-3
CDR3 protein: CASSIIGARGPSIEDTQYF
CDR3 DNA: TGTGCCAGCAGTATCATAGGGGCGAGAGGGCCTTCGATCGAAGATACGCAGTATTTT

D gene: .
V gene: TRBV15
clone size: few
CDR3 length: 16
J gene: TRBJ2-3
CDR3 protein: CATSRGTLPMTATQYF
CDR3 DNA: TGTGCCACCAGCAGAGGTACCTTGCCAATGACCGCTACGCAGTATTTT

D gene: .
V gene: TRBV13
clone size: few
CDR3 length: 12
J gene: TRBJ2-1
CDR3 protein: CASSSHQETQFF
CDR3 DNA: TGTGCCAGCAGCTCCCACCAAGAGACCCAGTTCTTC

D gene: .
V gene: TRBV6-2/TRBV6-3
clone size: few
CDR3 length: 17
J gene: TRBJ2-7
CDR3 protein: CASSYSGRRGRTYEQYF
CDR3 DNA: TGTGCCAGCAGTTACTCCGGCAGGCGGGGCCGGACCTACGAGCAGTACTTC

D gene: TRBD2
V gene: TRBV28
clone size: .
CDR3 length: 14
J gene: TRBJ2-7
CDR3 protein: CASNRLAGVGEQYF
CDR3 DNA: TGTGCCAGCAACCGACTAGCGGGGGTTGGCGAGCAGTACTTC

D gene: .
V gene: TRBV3-1
clone size: once
CDR3 length: 13
J gene: TRBJ1-1
CDR3 protein: CASSQDWGFEAFF
CDR3 DNA: TGTGCCAGCAGCCAAGATTGGGGTTTTGAAGCTTTCTTT

D gene: .
V gene: TRBV6-5
clone size: .
CDR3 length: 15
J gene: TRBJ2-7
CDR3 protein: CASSYAAGVNYEQYF
CDR3 DNA: TGTGCCAGCAGTTACGCTGCAGGGGTCAACTACGAGCAGTACTTC

D gene: .
V gene: TRBV6-2/TRBV6-3
clone size: few
CDR3 length: 15
J gene: TRBJ1-1
CDR3 protein: CASSYLSRGATEAFF
CDR3 DNA: TGTGCCAGCAGTTACCTATCCCGGGGAGCCACTGAAGCTTTCTTT

D gene: TRBD1
V gene: TRBV5-6
clone size: few
CDR3 length: 17
J gene: TRBJ2-5
CDR3 protein: CASSFRRSDRDQETQYF
CDR3 DNA: TGTGCCAGCAGCTTTCGCCGGTCGGACAGGGATCAAGAGACCCAGTACTTC

D gene: .
V gene: TRBV3-1
clone size: .
CDR3 length: 17
J gene: TRBJ2-4
CDR3 protein: CASSRHRDTLAKNIQYF
CDR3 DNA: TGTGCCAGCAGCCGACACCGGGACACGTTAGCCAAAAACATTCAGTACTTC

D gene: .
V gene: TRBV29-1
clone size: few
CDR3 length: 12
J gene: TRBJ2-3
CDR3 protein: CSVDRSPTLQYF
CDR3 DNA: TGCAGCGTTGACAGGTCGCCTACGCTGCAGTATTTT

D gene: .
V gene: TRBV5-1
clone size: .
CDR3 length: 15
J gene: TRBJ2-7
CDR3 protein: CASSWGLGNSYEQYF
CDR3 DNA: TGCGCCAGCAGCTGGGGGCTGGGCAACTCCTACGAGCAGTACTTC

D gene: .
V gene: TRBV6-5
clone size: .
CDR3 length: 14
J gene: TRBJ1-2
CDR3 protein: CASRNNREIYGYTF
CDR3 DNA: TGTGCCAGCAGAAACAACAGGGAAATTTATGGCTACACCTTC

D gene: .
V gene: TRBV7-3
clone size: .
CDR3 length: 16
J gene: TRBJ2-1
CDR3 protein: CASSLRGRGIYNEQFF
CDR3 DNA: TGTGCCAGCAGCTTAAGAGGACGGGGAATCTACAATGAGCAGTTCTTC

D gene: .
V gene: TRBV28
clone size: .
CDR3 length: 13
J gene: TRBJ2-5
CDR3 protein: CASSLASLGEQYF
CDR3 DNA: TGTGCCAGCAGTTTAGCTAGTCTAGGTGAGCAGTACTTC

D gene: .
V gene: TRBV5-1
clone size: .
CDR3 length: 15
J gene: TRBJ1-5
CDR3 protein: CASSAGTNGNQPQHF
CDR3 DNA: TGCGCCAGCAGCGCGGGGACAAACGGCAATCAGCCCCAGCATTTT

D gene: .
V gene: TRBV7-3
clone size: many
CDR3 length: 13
J gene: TRBJ2-5
CDR3 protein: CASSPGAEETQYF
CDR3 DNA: TGTGCCAGCAGTCCCGGGGCAGAAGAGACCCAGTACTTC

D gene: .
V gene: TRBV29-1
clone size: .
CDR3 length: 13
J gene: TRBJ1-2
CDR3 protein: CSVVEGPNYGYTF
CDR3 DNA: TGCAGCGTTGTTGAGGGGCCTAACTATGGCTACACCTTC

D gene: TRBD1
V gene: TRBV5-5
clone size: .
CDR3 length: 14
J gene: TRBJ1-1
CDR3 protein: CASSLVGMTGRAFF
CDR3 DNA: TGTGCCAGCAGCTTGGTGGGGATGACAGGGAGAGCTTTCTTT

D gene: TRBD2
V gene: TRBV7-2
clone size: .
CDR3 length: 14
J gene: TRBJ2-5
CDR3 protein: CASSPHQRGETQYF
CDR3 DNA: TGTGCCAGCAGCCCACACCAGCGGGGGGAGACCCAGTACTTC

D gene: .
V gene: TRBV20-1
clone size: .
CDR3 length: 13
J gene: TRBJ2-1
CDR3 protein: CSAGQGILNEQFF
CDR3 DNA: TGCAGTGCCGGCCAGGGTATCTTAAATGAGCAGTTCTTC

D gene: .
V gene: TRBV25-1
clone size: .
CDR3 length: 18
J gene: TRBJ2-7
CDR3 protein: CASSELGLARRGNSEQYF
CDR3 DNA: TGTGCCAGCAGTGAATTGGGTCTGGCTCGCCGGGGCAATAGTGAGCAGTACTTC

D gene: .
V gene: TRBV7-9
clone size: many
CDR3 length: 12
J gene: TRBJ2-7
CDR3 protein: CASSKGVYEQYF
CDR3 DNA: TGTGCCAGCAGTAAAGGGGTCTACGAGCAGTACTTC

D gene: .
V gene: TRBV9
clone size: few
CDR3 length: 12
J gene: TRBJ2-7
CDR3 protein: CASSGRKGEQYF
CDR3 DNA: TGTGCCAGCAGCGGGCGCAAGGGCGAGCAGTACTTC

D gene: .
V gene: TRBV15
clone size: .
CDR3 length: 13
J gene: TRBJ2-3
CDR3 protein: CATSRDESDTQYF
CDR3 DNA: TGTGCCACCAGCAGAGATGAATCAGATACGCAGTATTTT

D gene: .
V gene: TRBV25-1
clone size: .
CDR3 length: 13
J gene: TRBJ2-1
CDR3 protein: CASSGGPRREQFF
CDR3 DNA: TGTGCCAGCAGTGGGGGTCCACGGCGGGAGCAGTTCTTC

D gene: TRBD1
V gene: TRBV5-1
clone size: .
CDR3 length: 15
J gene: TRBJ1-6
CDR3 protein: CASSVDRVGNSPLHF
CDR3 DNA: TGCGCCAGCAGCGTGGACAGGGTTGGTAATTCACCCCTCCACTTT

D gene: TRBD2
V gene: TRBV29-1
clone size: .
CDR3 length: 16
J gene: TRBJ2-5
CDR3 protein: CSGSGLAGGLMKTQYF
CDR3 DNA: TGCAGCGGGTCCGGACTAGCGGGGGGCCTCATGAAGACCCAGTACTTC

D gene: .
V gene: TRBV6-1
clone size: .
CDR3 length: 14
J gene: TRBJ2-3
CDR3 protein: CASSEGQWTDTQYF
CDR3 DNA: TGTGCCAGCAGTGAAGGACAGTGGACAGATACGCAGTATTTT

D gene: .
V gene: TRBV7-2
clone size: .
CDR3 length: 12
J gene: TRBJ2-7
CDR3 protein: CASSLGRFEQYF
CDR3 DNA: TGTGCCAGCAGCCTTGGTAGGTTCGAGCAGTACTTC

D gene: TRBD2
V gene: TRBV2
clone size: .
CDR3 length: 14
J gene: TRBJ2-3
CDR3 protein: CASPLAGYTDTQYF
CDR3 DNA: TGTGCCAGCCCTCTAGCGGGGTACACAGATACGCAGTATTTT

D gene: .
V gene: TRBV5-1
clone size: .
CDR3 length: 14
J gene: TRBJ1-2
CDR3 protein: CASSHLSGEGGYTF
CDR3 DNA: TGCGCCAGCAGCCACCTCTCAGGGGAAGGCGGCTACACCTTC

D gene: TRBD2
V gene: TRBV4-3
clone size: .
CDR3 length: 15
J gene: TRBJ2-1
CDR3 protein: CASSYSGGAQNEQFF
CDR3 DNA: TGCGCCAGCAGCTATAGCGGGGGGGCCCAGAATGAGCAGTTCTTC

D gene: .
V gene: TRBV5-1
clone size: .
CDR3 length: 13
J gene: TRBJ2-1
CDR3 protein: CASSPRLGDEQFF
CDR3 DNA: TGTGCCAGCAGTCCGAGACTAGGCGATGAGCAGTTCTTC

D gene: .
V gene: TRBV2
clone size: .
CDR3 length: 15
J gene: TRBJ2-3
CDR3 protein: CASSYLTDRTDTQYF
CDR3 DNA: TGTGCCAGCAGTTACCTCACAGACCGCACAGATACGCAGTATTTT